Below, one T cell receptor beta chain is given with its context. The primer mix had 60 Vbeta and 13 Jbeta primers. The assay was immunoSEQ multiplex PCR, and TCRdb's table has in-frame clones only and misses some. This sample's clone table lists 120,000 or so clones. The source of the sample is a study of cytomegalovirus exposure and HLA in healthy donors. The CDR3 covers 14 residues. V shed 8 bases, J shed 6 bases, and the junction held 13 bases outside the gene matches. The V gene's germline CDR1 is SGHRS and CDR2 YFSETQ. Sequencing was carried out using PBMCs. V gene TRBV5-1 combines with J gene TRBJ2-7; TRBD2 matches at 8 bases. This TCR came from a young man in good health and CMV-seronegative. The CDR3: CASNIGTSLGEQYF. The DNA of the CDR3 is TGCGCCAGTAACATCGGGACTAGTTTGGGCGAGCAGTACTTC.